This T cell receptor beta chain was recorded in a study of CD8+CD57+ T cells in acquired aplastic anemia. As for the study in general: Sorted CD4+ and CD8+ cells yielded DNA averaging about 2.9 ug. General study results and limits: Statistical testing detected no significant gap in CD8+ Simpson's diversity between patients and controls.

Genomic DNA provided the template from which TCR beta VDJ and CDR3 profiles were obtained. TCRdb re-analysed the reads in MiXCR, keeping a single row per CDR3 protein. Here the sample spans 200,000 to 300,000 distinct CDR3 sequences, roughly 82% being singletons. Comments on this clonotype: The antigen remains undetermined.

It was patients with CD8+CD57+ cell expansion by flow cytometry who were chosen for sequencing. All patients were therapy-naive when blood was sampled. The CDR3 covers 14 residues. Germline CDR1 reads DFQATT; CDR2 reads SNEGSKA (reference sequence). V was trimmed by 0 bases and J by 11 bases, leaving 17 bases between them. The gene calls are TRBV20-1 and TRBJ1-5, with D possibly TRBD1 on 6 matching bases. What was sequenced was sorted CD4+, CD8+, or CD8+CD57+ T cells (not recorded which) from PBMCs. The clonotype originates from a human donor with aplastic anemia. CDR3 protein: CSARDRGGGIAQHF. Written as DNA, the CDR3 is TGCAGTGCTAGAGATCGCGGAGGGGGGATAGCCCAGCATTTT.